This entry lists 24 T cell receptor beta chains sequenced from one sample in a study of blood T cell repertoires in COVID-19. TCRdb's table, derived via immunoSEQ multiplex PCR, lists solely in-frame clones and lacks some. The sample shows some 510,000 clones, 88% of them seen only once. The specimen sequenced was PBMCs or T cells enriched from blood (not recorded which). These receptors all come from a middle-aged woman who had recovered from COVID-19.

The CDR3 bases are TGTGCCAGCAGCCAAGTGCGAGCGGGAGGTGTCGAGCAGTACTTC. Protein sequence: CASSQVRAGGVEQYF. This chain connects TRBV3-1 (or the pseudogene TRBV3-2) to TRBJ2-7, with 9 bases aligning to TRBD2. The CDR3 covers 15 residues. Germline V CDR1 and CDR2: LGHDT, YNNKEL (reference sequence). J was trimmed by 6 bases and V by 1 base; bases with no gene match: 7.

The chain couples TRBV5-1 to TRBJ2-2; D uncertain. Per germline, CDR1 SGHRS and CDR2 YFSETQ. The V end was cut by 1 base, the J end by 7 bases, with 8 bases between. CDR3 length: 13 residues. The CDR3 DNA reads as TGCGCCAGCAGCTTGAAGATGAGCGGGGAGCTGTTTTTT. Translating gives CASSLKMSGELFF.

The genes are TRBV30 and TRBJ1-2, with TRBD1 as a possible D gene (6 bases). The germline gives CDR1 GTSNPN, CDR2 SVGIG (reference sequence). Trimming left V 5 bases short and J 0 bases short, with 7 bases between. The CDR3 consists of 12 residues. The DNA of the CDR3 is TGTGCCTGGGACAGGTCTAACTATGGCTACACCTTC. Its translation: CAWDRSNYGYTF.

The rearrangement uses TRBV27 and TRBJ1-1, with 8 bases that match TRBD1. V lost 2 bases, J lost 4 bases, and 3 bases stayed unmatched. CDR1 and CDR2 from the germline V gene are MNHEY and SMNVEV (reference sequence). CDR3 length equals 14 residues. The CDR3: CASSLQGASTEAFF. The CDR3, as DNA: TGTGCCAGCAGTTTACAGGGGGCTAGCACTGAAGCTTTCTTT.

This clone has only a few counts. The chain links TRBV5-4 to TRBJ2-3; 7 bases map to TRBD2. The length of the CDR3 is 13 residues. With V trimmed by 4 bases and J by 7 bases, 6 bases remained unmatched. Per germline, CDR1 SGHNT and CDR2 YYREEE (reference sequence). CDR3 amino acids: CASSPASGNTQYF. For the CDR3, the DNA is TGTGCCAGCAGCCCCGCTAGCGGTAATACGCAGTATTTT.

This clone was seen only once. The chain carries TRBV7-2 and TRBJ2-1; 8 nucleotides match TRBD1. Germline V lookup: CDR1 SGHTA, CDR2 FQGNSA. The CDR3 consists of 15 residues. J gave up 4 bases and V 5 bases, and 7 bases lay outside the gene matches. The CDR3 coding sequence is TGTGCCAGCAGCCTCGACAGGGGTAAGTACAATGAGCAGTTCTTC. Encoded protein: CASSLDRGKYNEQFF.

V is TRBV7-9 and J is TRBJ2-5; 10 positions match TRBD2. CDR1 and CDR2 (germline): SEHNR, FQNEAQ (reference sequence). The CDR3 consists of 15 residues. Trimming took 3 bases from V and 5 from J; bases not matched to a gene: 6. CDR3 nucleotide sequence: TGTGCCAGCAGCTTGGCTAGCGGGAGTGGGGAGACCCAGTACTTC. Amino acids: CASSLASGSGETQYF.

This chain connects TRBV7-9 to TRBJ2-3; 8 bases line up with TRBD2. The trim removed 11 bases at V and 5 bases at J, leaving 12 bases unmatched. CDR1 and CDR2 from the germline V gene are SEHNR and FQNEAQ (reference sequence). CDR3 length: 14 residues. CDR3 sequence reads: CALSREGQGDTQYF. CDR3 nucleotides: TGTGCCCTTTCCCGGGAGGGCCAGGGAGATACGCAGTATTTT. Variable domain in full (rest from reference TRBV7-9 and TRBJ2-3): DTGVSQNPRHKITKRGQNVTFRCDPISEHNRLYWYRQTLGQGPEFLTYFQNEAQLEKSRLLSDRFSAERPKGSFSTLEIQRTEQGDSAMYLCALSREGQGDTQYFGPGTRLTVL.

As DNA, the CDR3 is TGTGCCAGCAGCGCGGACATAGGATCAACTGGAAACACCATATATTTT. Translating it yields CASSADIGSTGNTIYF. V gene TRBV7-8 combines with J gene TRBJ1-3; a weak D match, TRBD1 (5 bases). Per germline, CDR1 SGHVS and CDR2 FQNEAQ. The CDR3 has 16 residues. Trimming took off 5 bases at V and 2 bases at J, with 16 bases between the two ends.

This chain connects TRBV7-2 to TRBJ2-1, with D perhaps matching TRBD2 (6 bases). In germline, CDR1 is SGHTA, CDR2 FQGNSA. V was trimmed by 3 bases and J by 13 bases, leaving 16 bases between them. The length of the CDR3 is 13 residues. This CDR3 is CASSFLRDRYQFF. The CDR3 nucleotides are TGTGCCAGCAGCTTTTTGCGGGATAGGTACCAGTTCTTC. The whole variable domain, filled in from reference TRBV7-2 and TRBJ2-1, reads GAGVSQSPSNKVTEKGKDVELRCDPISGHTALYWYRQSLGQGLEFLIYFQGNSAPDKSGLPSDRFSAERTGGSVSTLTIQRTQQEDSAVYLCASSFLRDRYQFFGPGTRLTVL.

The J gene is TRBJ2-1, the V gene TRBV5-4, with 7 bases identical to TRBD2. Germline V gene lookup returns CDR1 SGHNT and CDR2 YYREEE (reference sequence). The CDR3 runs to 15 residues. V dropped 2 bases and J dropped 4; count of bases not matched to a gene: 6. CDR3 in DNA: TGTGCCAGCAGCTTTCTAGCGGCGAGGTACAATGAGCAGTTCTTC. Protein: CASSFLAARYNEQFF.

The chain couples TRBV10-3 to TRBJ1-5; tentatively, D is TRBD1 (6 bases). The CDR3 is made up of 14 amino acids. CDR1 ENHRY and CDR2 SYGVKD come from the germline V gene. Trimming cost V 10 bases and J 2 bases, with 15 bases left between them. CDR3 bases: TGTGCCACCACAGGGACCCCTGGCAATCAGCCCCAGCATTTT. Translation: CATTGTPGNQPQHF.

As regards this clone: In the same sample, other DNA sequences code for this CDR3. This chain links TRBV11-3 with TRBJ1-3, with unresolved D. Between the trimmed V and J ends, which lost 3 bases and 1 base, there was a span of 4 bases. Per the germline V gene, CDR1 is SGHNT and CDR2 is YENEEA. The CDR3 totals 13 residues. In DNA, the CDR3 is TGTGCCAGCAGCTTCGGGTCTGGAAACACCATATATTTT. Encoded protein: CASSFGSGNTIYF.

This chain links TRBV6-5 with TRBJ2-2, with D tentatively TRBD1 (5 bases). The CDR3 covers 15 residues. Per the germline V gene, CDR1 is MNHEY and CDR2 is SVGAGI. V lost 6 bases to trimming and J lost 4 bases, with 15 bases between them. The CDR3 DNA reads as TGTGCCAGCAGCCGACTGATGCAGGGCACCGGGGAGCTGTTTTTT. Residues: CASSRLMQGTGELFF.

This sequence joins TRBV6-2 or TRBV6-3 and TRBJ1-1, with 8 bases identical to TRBD1. Germline-derived CDR1 and CDR2 are MNHEY and SVGEGT. V was clipped by 6 bases and J by 0 bases; unmatched bases: 9. The CDR3 runs 16 residues. The CDR3 reads CASSYRTGRMNTEAFF. The CDR3 region has the DNA TGTGCCAGCAGCTATAGGACAGGGAGAATGAACACTGAAGCTTTCTTT.

The table lists this clone with a count of one. The J gene is TRBJ1-2, the V gene TRBV19, with 8 positions matching TRBD1. Per the germline V gene, CDR1 is LNHDA and CDR2 is SQIVND (reference sequence). This CDR3 region has 15 residues. The J segment lost 5 bases and the V segment lost 4 bases, leaving 9 bases of the junction unmatched. CDR3 sequence (DNA): TGTGCCAGTAGTAGTCAACAGGGGGTTGATTATGGCTACACCTTC. The encoded protein is CASSSQQGVDYGYTF. The full variable domain, completed using reference TRBV19 and TRBJ1-2, is DGGITQSPKYLFRKEGQNVTLSCEQNLNHDAMYWYRQDPGQGLRLIYYSQIVNDFQKGDIAEGYSVSREKKESFPLTVTSAQKNPTAFYLCASSSQQGVDYGYTFGSGTRLTVV.

J is TRBJ2-1 and V is TRBV3-1 (or the pseudogene TRBV3-2), with D unclear. The CDR3 runs 15 residues. Germline lookup yields CDR1 LGHDT and CDR2 YNNKEL (reference sequence). Trimming removed 4 bases from V and 5 bases from J, with 15 bases in between. For the CDR3, the DNA is TGTGCCAGCAGCCGGTCCACAACAGTGGACAATGAGCAGTTCTTC. This sequence encodes CASSRSTTVDNEQFF.

The chain uses TRBV10-3 and TRBJ1-4, with D possibly being TRBD1 (6 bases). The CDR3 is made up of 15 amino acids. Germline-derived CDR1 and CDR2 are ENHRY and SYGVKD. The V and J ends lost 10 bases and 5 bases respectively, with 20 bases between them. The CDR3 DNA reads as TGTGCCACTTCTCTCGGGGGGCAGCGGAATGAAAAACTGTTTTTT. Its translation is CATSLGGQRNEKLFF.

V is TRBV6-2 or TRBV6-3 and J is TRBJ2-6, with 11 bases aligning to TRBD1. V gave up 2 bases and J gave up 1 base; unmatched junction bases: 10. The CDR3 length is 20 residues. Germline CDR1 reads MNHEY; CDR2 reads SVGEGT. The DNA for the CDR3 is TGTGCCAGCAGTTACGAGGCCGGACAGGGGGCAAGTTCTGGGGCCAACGTCCTGACTTTC. Residues: CASSYEAGQGASSGANVLTF.

The rearrangement joins TRBV6-5 to TRBJ2-5; a possible D gene is TRBD2 (7 bases). The CDR3 totals 13 residues. Germline lookup yields CDR1 MNHEY and CDR2 SVGAGI. V was clipped by 9 bases and J by 1 base, with 12 bases between them. The CDR3 DNA sequence: TGTGCCAGTAAGCGGGACACCCAAGAGACCCAGTACTTC. Its translation: CASKRDTQETQYF.

This rearrangement joins TRBV20-1 to TRBJ2-1; D might be TRBD2 (5 bases). Germline V gives CDR1 DFQATT, CDR2 SNEGSKA (reference sequence). V was trimmed by 3 bases and J by 4 bases, leaving 13 bases between them. The CDR3 spans 14 residues. CDR3 sequence (DNA): TGCAGTGCTAGTTGGCGGGCGAGGTACAATGAGCAGTTCTTC. Amino acid sequence: CSASWRARYNEQFF.

With regard to this clone: Other DNA sequences in this sample translate to the same CDR3. V is TRBV6-5 and J is TRBJ1-1, with TRBD1 matching over 8 bases. Germline loops: CDR1 MNHEY, CDR2 SVGAGI. Trimming at V came to 5 bases and at J to 0 bases, leaving 2 bases not matched to a gene. The CDR3 covers 14 residues. The CDR3, as DNA: TGTGCCAGCAGTCGACAGGGGATGAACACTGAAGCTTTCTTT. This sequence encodes CASSRQGMNTEAFF.

This clone has a single count. V is TRBV24-1 and J is TRBJ2-7; tentative D call: TRBD1 (6 bases). This CDR3 has 16 amino acids. V lost 4 bases and J 7 bases, leaving 22 bases between the germline ends. The V gene's germline CDR1 is KGHDR and CDR2 SFDVKD. The CDR3 is CATSDASAGTRGEQYF. The CDR3 DNA reads TGTGCCACCAGTGACGCGTCCGCCGGGACACGCGGGGAGCAGTACTTC.

The chain has TRBV5-8 and TRBJ2-3, with TRBD1 matching 11 bases. This CDR3 contains 17 residues. The junction had 14 bases not matched to a gene; V was cut back by 6 bases and J by 5 bases. From germline, CDR1 is SGHTS and CDR2 YDEGEE. CDR3 loop: CASMKSGQGAFVDTQYF. Written as DNA, the CDR3 is TGTGCCAGCATGAAATCCGGACAGGGGGCTTTCGTAGATACGCAGTATTTT.